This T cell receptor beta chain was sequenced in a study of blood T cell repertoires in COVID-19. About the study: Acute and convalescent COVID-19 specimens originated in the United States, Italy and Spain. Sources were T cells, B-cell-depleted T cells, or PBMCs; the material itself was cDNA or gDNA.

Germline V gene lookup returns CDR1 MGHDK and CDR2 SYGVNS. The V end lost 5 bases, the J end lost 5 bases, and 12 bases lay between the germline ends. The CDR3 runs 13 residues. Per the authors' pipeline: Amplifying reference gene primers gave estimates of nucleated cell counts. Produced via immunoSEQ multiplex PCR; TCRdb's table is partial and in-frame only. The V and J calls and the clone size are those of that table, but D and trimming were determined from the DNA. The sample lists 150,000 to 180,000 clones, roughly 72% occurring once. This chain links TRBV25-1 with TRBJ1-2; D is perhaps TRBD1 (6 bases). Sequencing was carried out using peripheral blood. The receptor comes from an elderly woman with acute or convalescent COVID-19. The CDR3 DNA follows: TGTGCCAGCAGTTATACAGGGAGATATGGCTACACCTTC. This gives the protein CASSYTGRYGYTF.